The subject of this entry is one T cell receptor beta chain. This CDR3 spans 15 amino acids. Germline V CDR1 and CDR2: MNHNY, SVGAGI (reference sequence). V shed 2 bases and J shed 0 bases, with 9 bases lying between them. Expressed TCRB transcripts were sequenced, since all the RNA that had been isolated was reverse transcribed. Read counts averaged approximately 3.3 million for samples of naive, central memory and regulatory T cells. Libraries were prepared by immunoSEQ multiplex PCR; TCRdb keeps only in-frame clonotypes and omits some of them. The sample has fewer than 350,000 clones, roughly a fifth seen once. These data belong to a study of beta chain features in type 1 diabetes.

This TCR came from a woman under 30 in good health. The chain combines TRBV6-6 with TRBJ2-3, with D perhaps matching TRBD2 (5 bases). Sequencing used naive CD4+ T cells from blood. The CDR3 here is CASSYGSASTDTQYF. In DNA form, the CDR3 reads TGTGCCAGCAGTTACGGTAGCGCAAGCACAGATACGCAGTATTTT.